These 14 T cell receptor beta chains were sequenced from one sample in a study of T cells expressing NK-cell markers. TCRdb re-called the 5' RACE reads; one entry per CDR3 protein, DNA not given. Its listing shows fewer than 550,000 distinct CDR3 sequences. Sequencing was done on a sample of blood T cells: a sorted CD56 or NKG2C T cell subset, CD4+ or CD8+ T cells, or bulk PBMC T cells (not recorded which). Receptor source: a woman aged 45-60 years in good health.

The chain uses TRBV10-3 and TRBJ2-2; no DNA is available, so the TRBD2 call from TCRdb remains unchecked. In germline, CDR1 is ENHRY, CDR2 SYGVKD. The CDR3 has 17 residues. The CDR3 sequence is CAISPSGLAGVTGELFF.

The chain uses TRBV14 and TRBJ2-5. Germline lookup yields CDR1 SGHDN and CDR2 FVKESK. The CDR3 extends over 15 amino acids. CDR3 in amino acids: CASSTRPVFQETQYF.

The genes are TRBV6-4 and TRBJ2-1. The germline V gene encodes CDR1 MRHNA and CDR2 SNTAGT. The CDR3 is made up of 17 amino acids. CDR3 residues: CASSDELQLSSYNEQFF.

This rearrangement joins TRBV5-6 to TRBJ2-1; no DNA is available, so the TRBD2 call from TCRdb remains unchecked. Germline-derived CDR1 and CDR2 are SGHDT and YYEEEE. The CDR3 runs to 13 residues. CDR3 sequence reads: CASSPGLAGVGFF.

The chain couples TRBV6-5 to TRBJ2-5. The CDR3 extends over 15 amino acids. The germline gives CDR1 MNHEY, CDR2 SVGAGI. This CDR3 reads CASSYGSRVQETQYF.

CDR3 sequence: CASSPGGGEGNEQFF. The chain uses TRBV5-1 and TRBJ2-1; with no DNA, the TCRdb D assignment of TRBD1 cannot be verified. The CDR3 runs to 15 residues. Germline CDR1 is SGHRS and CDR2 is YFSETQ.

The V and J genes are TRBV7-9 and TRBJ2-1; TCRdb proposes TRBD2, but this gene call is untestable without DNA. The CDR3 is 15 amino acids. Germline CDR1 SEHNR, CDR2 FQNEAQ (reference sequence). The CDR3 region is CASSDILVSYNEQFF.

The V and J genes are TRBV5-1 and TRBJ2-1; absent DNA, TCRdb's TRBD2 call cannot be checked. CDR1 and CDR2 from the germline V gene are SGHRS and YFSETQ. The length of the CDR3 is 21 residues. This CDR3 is CASNKHKPPGLPFFSYNEQFF.

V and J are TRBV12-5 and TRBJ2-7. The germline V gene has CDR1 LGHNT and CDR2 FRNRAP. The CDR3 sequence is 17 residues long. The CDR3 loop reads CASGLVPRAGRSYEQYF.

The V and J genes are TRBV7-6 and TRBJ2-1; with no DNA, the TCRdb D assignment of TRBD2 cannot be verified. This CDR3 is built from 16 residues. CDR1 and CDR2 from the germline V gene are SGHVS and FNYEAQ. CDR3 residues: CASSHPEDSGYNEQFF.

The CDR3 reads CSAAGGFNSSSTDTQYF. The V gene is TRBV20-1, the J gene TRBJ2-3; checking the TCRdb D call of TRBD2 is not possible without DNA. CDR1 is DFQATT, CDR2 SNEGSKA, per germline (reference sequence). This CDR3 spans 17 amino acids.

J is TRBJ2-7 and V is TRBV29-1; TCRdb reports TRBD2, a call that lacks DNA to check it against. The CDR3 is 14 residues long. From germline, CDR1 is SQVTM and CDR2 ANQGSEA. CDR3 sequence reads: CSVAAGGPPYEQYF.

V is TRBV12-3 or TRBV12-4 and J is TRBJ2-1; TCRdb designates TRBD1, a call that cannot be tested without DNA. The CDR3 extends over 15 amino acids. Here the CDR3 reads CASRDRTVRNNEQFF.

CDR3 sequence: CASSQDSLNNEQFF. The chain links TRBV3-1 to TRBJ2-1. This CDR3 spans 14 amino acids. Germline-derived CDR1 and CDR2 are LGHDT and YNNKEL (reference sequence).